Listed below are T cell receptor beta chains from one sample, sequenced in a study of blood T cell repertoires in COVID-19. Sequenced by immunoSEQ multiplex PCR; TCRdb stores in-frame clones only, minus some. The sample holds more than 200,000 clones, 70% to 85% seen once. The sample comprised PBMCs or T cells enriched from blood (not recorded which). The receptor source for this set is a man in his fifties or sixties who had recovered from COVID-19. Both conserved end residues are part of each CDR3. D genes are given only for firm matches. Only some rows state a clone size, as once, few, many or a class for expanded clones.

D gene: TRBD1
J gene: TRBJ2-3
V gene: TRBV10-3
clone size: few
CDR3 protein: CAISPGTGRGGTDTQYF
CDR3 DNA: TGTGCCATCAGCCCCGGGACAGGGAGGGGAGGCACAGATACGCAGTATTTT

D gene: -
J gene: TRBJ1-1
V gene: TRBV2
clone size: -
CDR3 protein: CASNNRELTTEAFF
CDR3 DNA: TGTGCCAGCAATAACAGGGAGTTAACCACTGAAGCTTTCTTT

D gene: TRBD1
J gene: TRBJ1-4
V gene: TRBV6-5
clone size: -
CDR3 protein: CASRATGASEKLFF
CDR3 DNA: TGTGCCAGCAGAGCGACAGGGGCGTCCGAAAAACTGTTTTTT

D gene: -
J gene: TRBJ1-4
V gene: TRBV7-6
clone size: -
CDR3 protein: CASSYRESEKLFF
CDR3 DNA: TGTGCCAGCAGCTACAGGGAGAGCGAAAAACTGTTTTTT

D gene: TRBD2
J gene: TRBJ2-1
V gene: TRBV11-3
clone size: -
CDR3 protein: CASSARGGTPYNEQFF
CDR3 DNA: TGTGCCAGCAGCGCCCGCGGGGGAACCCCCTACAATGAGCAGTTCTTC

D gene: TRBD1
J gene: TRBJ1-2
V gene: TRBV5-5
clone size: -
CDR3 protein: CASSWTGGPYGYTF
CDR3 DNA: TGTGCCAGCAGCTGGACAGGGGGGCCCTATGGCTACACCTTC

D gene: -
J gene: TRBJ2-7
V gene: TRBV27
clone size: -
CDR3 protein: CASSLKSGVHYEQYF
CDR3 DNA: TGTGCCAGCAGCCTTAAATCAGGGGTCCACTACGAGCAGTACTTC

D gene: -
J gene: TRBJ1-1
V gene: TRBV19
clone size: -
CDR3 protein: CASSTEIGAEAFF
CDR3 DNA: TGTGCCAGTAGTACCGAGATCGGGGCTGAAGCTTTCTTT

D gene: -
J gene: TRBJ1-1
V gene: TRBV11-1
clone size: -
CDR3 protein: CASSSYGGNAEAFF
CDR3 DNA: TGTGCCAGCAGCAGCTACGGCGGGAATGCTGAAGCTTTCTTT

D gene: TRBD1
J gene: TRBJ1-4
V gene: TRBV19
clone size: -
CDR3 protein: CASSMTDRENEKLFF
CDR3 DNA: TGTGCCAGTAGTATGACAGACAGGGAAAATGAAAAACTGTTTTTT

D gene: -
J gene: TRBJ1-6
V gene: TRBV27
clone size: once
CDR3 protein: CASSLRDTPNSPLHF
CDR3 DNA: TGTGCCAGCAGTTTACGGGACACCCCGAATTCACCCCTCCACTTT

D gene: -
J gene: TRBJ1-6
V gene: TRBV6-5
clone size: -
CDR3 protein: CASTASSYNSPLHF
CDR3 DNA: TGTGCCAGCACAGCGAGCTCCTATAATTCACCCCTCCACTTT

D gene: -
J gene: TRBJ1-1
V gene: TRBV3-1/TRBV3-2
clone size: -
CDR3 protein: CASSTQMNTEAFF
CDR3 DNA: TGTGCCAGCAGCACACAGATGAACACTGAAGCTTTCTTT

D gene: -
J gene: TRBJ2-3
V gene: TRBV5-1
clone size: -
CDR3 protein: CASTAAVSGVADTQYF
CDR3 DNA: TGCGCCAGCACCGCGGCCGTTTCGGGGGTGGCAGATACGCAGTATTTT

D gene: -
J gene: TRBJ1-5
V gene: TRBV19
clone size: -
CDR3 protein: CASSDIRGLNQPQHF
CDR3 DNA: TGTGCCAGTAGTGACATAAGGGGGTTGAATCAGCCCCAGCATTTT

D gene: -
J gene: TRBJ1-2
V gene: TRBV19
clone size: -
CDR3 protein: CATKSGYGYTF
CDR3 DNA: TGTGCCACCAAATCCGGTTATGGCTACACCTTC

D gene: -
J gene: TRBJ1-1
V gene: TRBV11-2
clone size: -
CDR3 protein: CASSLQGNTEAFF
CDR3 DNA: TGTGCCAGCAGCTTACAGGGGAACACTGAAGCTTTCTTT

D gene: TRBD1
J gene: TRBJ2-3
V gene: TRBV19
clone size: -
CDR3 protein: CASSRALTGGADTQYF
CDR3 DNA: TGTGCCAGTAGTAGAGCCCTGACAGGGGGCGCAGATACGCAGTATTTT

D gene: -
J gene: TRBJ2-1
V gene: TRBV12-3/TRBV12-4
clone size: -
CDR3 protein: CATGGGVNEQFF
CDR3 DNA: TGTGCCACCGGAGGGGGGGTCAATGAGCAGTTCTTC

D gene: -
J gene: TRBJ1-6
V gene: TRBV2
clone size: -
CDR3 protein: CASRTTTGNSPLYF
CDR3 DNA: TGTGCCAGCAGAACAACGACTGGTAATTCACCCCTCTACTTT

D gene: -
J gene: TRBJ2-1
V gene: TRBV7-2
clone size: -
CDR3 protein: CASSLEVLAGHSYNEQFF
CDR3 DNA: TGTGCCAGCAGCTTAGAAGTTTTGGCGGGCCACTCCTACAATGAGCAGTTCTTC

D gene: TRBD1
J gene: TRBJ2-7
V gene: TRBV11-3
clone size: once
CDR3 protein: CASSLGTGGSYEQYF
CDR3 DNA: TGTGCCAGCAGCTTAGGCACAGGGGGCTCCTACGAGCAGTACTTC

D gene: -
J gene: TRBJ2-7
V gene: TRBV6-1
clone size: -
CDR3 protein: CASSSTQIIYEQYF
CDR3 DNA: TGTGCCAGCAGTTCCACGCAGATAATATACGAGCAGTACTTC

D gene: TRBD1
J gene: TRBJ1-6
V gene: TRBV5-1
clone size: once
CDR3 protein: CASSSGQGEVSPLHF
CDR3 DNA: TGCGCCAGCAGCTCGGGACAGGGTGAGGTCTCACCCCTCCACTTT

D gene: TRBD1
J gene: TRBJ1-1
V gene: TRBV5-5
clone size: -
CDR3 protein: CASSGVRGSTGTEAFF
CDR3 DNA: TGTGCCAGCAGCGGCGTCAGGGGGTCAACGGGCACTGAAGCTTTCTTT

D gene: -
J gene: TRBJ1-5
V gene: TRBV9
clone size: -
CDR3 protein: CASSVQDSLEPQHF
CDR3 DNA: TGTGCCAGCAGCGTACAGGACAGCCTAGAGCCCCAGCATTTT

D gene: -
J gene: TRBJ2-7
V gene: TRBV7-8
clone size: -
CDR3 protein: CASSPLGAFIKIEQYF
CDR3 DNA: TGTGCCAGCAGCCCCTTAGGGGCCTTTATCAAGATCGAGCAGTACTTC

D gene: -
J gene: TRBJ2-3
V gene: TRBV11-2
clone size: -
CDR3 protein: CASSLEGGAGGTQYF
CDR3 DNA: TGTGCCAGCAGCTTAGAGGGGGGGGCCGGAGGTACGCAGTATTTT

D gene: -
J gene: TRBJ2-3
V gene: TRBV7-9
clone size: once
CDR3 protein: CASSSRGATSTDTQYF
CDR3 DNA: TGTGCCAGCAGCTCCAGGGGGGCAACTAGCACAGATACGCAGTATTTT

D gene: -
J gene: TRBJ2-6
V gene: TRBV19
clone size: -
CDR3 protein: CASSIWRNGANVLTF
CDR3 DNA: TGTGCCAGTAGTATATGGAGAAATGGGGCCAACGTCCTGACTTTC

D gene: -
J gene: TRBJ1-2
V gene: TRBV6-6
clone size: -
CDR3 protein: CASSYTMTGAYGYTF
CDR3 DNA: TGTGCCAGCAGTTACACGATGACTGGGGCCTATGGCTACACCTTC

D gene: TRBD1
J gene: TRBJ2-7
V gene: TRBV14
clone size: -
CDR3 protein: CASSQGWDRWHEQYF
CDR3 DNA: TGTGCCAGCAGCCAAGGTTGGGACAGGTGGCACGAGCAGTACTTC

D gene: -
J gene: TRBJ2-1
V gene: TRBV5-6
clone size: few
CDR3 protein: CASSLSVYNEQFF
CDR3 DNA: TGTGCCAGCAGCTTGTCTGTGTACAATGAGCAGTTCTTC

D gene: TRBD1
J gene: TRBJ1-2
V gene: TRBV4-2
clone size: once
CDR3 protein: CASSRRTGGDYGYTF
CDR3 DNA: TGTGCCAGCAGCCGTCGGACAGGGGGCGACTATGGCTACACCTTC

D gene: -
J gene: TRBJ2-7
V gene: TRBV9
clone size: -
CDR3 protein: CASSVGGQTRVYEQYF
CDR3 DNA: TGTGCCAGCAGCGTAGGAGGACAGACCAGGGTGTACGAGCAGTACTTC

D gene: -
J gene: TRBJ2-7
V gene: TRBV11-3
clone size: once
CDR3 protein: CASSWAGASEQYF
CDR3 DNA: TGTGCCAGCAGCTGGGCAGGGGCAAGCGAGCAGTACTTC

D gene: -
J gene: TRBJ2-5
V gene: TRBV5-1
clone size: -
CDR3 protein: CASSSQGREETQYF
CDR3 DNA: TGCGCCAGCAGCTCGCAGGGGAGGGAAGAGACCCAGTACTTC

D gene: TRBD1
J gene: TRBJ1-1
V gene: TRBV27
clone size: -
CDR3 protein: CASRGGTGRGEAFF
CDR3 DNA: TGTGCCAGCCGAGGGGGGACAGGGAGAGGAGAAGCTTTCTTT

D gene: TRBD1
J gene: TRBJ2-7
V gene: TRBV7-6
clone size: -
CDR3 protein: CASSSTGGGEQYF
CDR3 DNA: TGTGCCAGCAGCTCCACAGGGGGCGGCGAGCAGTACTTC

D gene: TRBD2
J gene: TRBJ2-1
V gene: TRBV4-2
clone size: -
CDR3 protein: CASKKTSGGSSYNEQFF
CDR3 DNA: TGTGCCAGCAAGAAGACTAGCGGGGGGAGCTCCTACAATGAGCAGTTCTTC

D gene: TRBD1
J gene: TRBJ1-2
V gene: TRBV4-2
clone size: -
CDR3 protein: CASSQGLDRAPTNYGYTF
CDR3 DNA: TGTGCCAGCAGCCAAGGATTAGACAGGGCCCCCACCAACTATGGCTACACCTTC

D gene: -
J gene: TRBJ2-1
V gene: TRBV11-2
clone size: -
CDR3 protein: CASSPYGTYNEQFF
CDR3 DNA: TGTGCCAGCAGCCCCTATGGGACTTACAATGAGCAGTTCTTC

D gene: -
J gene: TRBJ1-1
V gene: TRBV6-6
clone size: few
CDR3 protein: CASSYSLGGTEAFF
CDR3 DNA: TGTGCCAGCAGTTACTCCCTAGGGGGCACTGAAGCTTTCTTT

D gene: -
J gene: TRBJ2-5
V gene: TRBV19
clone size: -
CDR3 protein: CASSIGNTEQETQYF
CDR3 DNA: TGTGCCAGTAGTATAGGGAACACGGAGCAAGAGACCCAGTACTTC

D gene: -
J gene: TRBJ2-1
V gene: TRBV6-5
clone size: -
CDR3 protein: CASSYERLRGDEQFF
CDR3 DNA: TGTGCCAGCAGTTACGAGCGCCTCAGGGGGGATGAGCAGTTCTTC

D gene: -
J gene: TRBJ2-7
V gene: TRBV14
clone size: -
CDR3 protein: CASSRRGGALSYEQYF
CDR3 DNA: TGTGCCAGCAGCCGAAGGGGGGGGGCCCTCTCCTACGAGCAGTACTTC

D gene: TRBD1
J gene: TRBJ2-7
V gene: TRBV5-1
clone size: -
CDR3 protein: CASGNTGTAYEQYF
CDR3 DNA: TGCGCCAGCGGGAATACCGGGACAGCCTACGAGCAGTACTTC

D gene: TRBD1
J gene: TRBJ1-5
V gene: TRBV27
clone size: once
CDR3 protein: CASSLNGQANQPQHF
CDR3 DNA: TGTGCCAGCAGTTTAAACGGACAGGCTAATCAGCCCCAGCATTTT

D gene: TRBD2
J gene: TRBJ2-1
V gene: TRBV11-3
clone size: -
CDR3 protein: CASSPRLAGGPGDEQFF
CDR3 DNA: TGTGCCAGCAGCCCCCGACTAGCGGGGGGGCCGGGGGATGAGCAGTTCTTC